This TCR beta chain derives from a study of cytotoxic CD8 clonotypes in ibrutinib-treated CLL. In the study overall: Response samples were drawn at a median of approximately 11 months of treatment, range 6 to 36. The study, taken as a whole, reports: The study found baseline clonality above age-matched healthy donors, tracking circulating CD8+ T-cell counts. An increase in clonality occurred at ibrutinib response, followed by a return toward baseline at progression.

The assay was immunoSEQ multiplex PCR, and TCRdb's table has in-frame clones only and misses some. This table has some 160,000 clones, 81% appearing once. V shed 6 bases and J shed 5 bases, with 16 bases lying between them. Germline V gives CDR1 LGHNA, CDR2 YNFKEQ. CDR3 size: 15 residues. With regard to this clone: Its specificity is unknown.

V is TRBV4-2 and J is TRBJ2-2; D tentatively fits TRBD1 or TRBD2 (6 bases each). The starting material was PBMCs, obtained after 12 months of ibrutinib treatment. This sequence originates from a human donor with chronic lymphocytic leukemia. The CDR3 loop is CASRPGGLRTGELFF. CDR3 nucleotides: TGTGCCAGCAGACCCGGGGGCCTGAGAACCGGGGAGCTGTTTTTT.